This TCR beta chain derives from a study of T cells expressing NK-cell markers. The CDR3 is 16 residues long. Reprocessing the 5' RACE reads, TCRdb reports a single entry for every CDR3 protein and omits DNA. The sample totals 200,000 to 300,000 distinct CDR3 sequences. The V and J genes are TRBV12-3 or TRBV12-4 and TRBJ1-6. Sequenced: blood T cells: a sorted CD56 or NKG2C T cell subset, CD4+ or CD8+ T cells, or bulk PBMC T cells (not recorded which). This TCR was sampled from a woman aged 18-69 years in good health. The CDR3 sequence is CASSSRGLAKLSPLHF.